This entry concerns a single TCR beta chain. These data originate in a study of memory CD4+ T cells and cytomegalovirus serostatus. Single viable CD3+CD4+CD8-CD45RO+ cells were sorted as the memory CD4+ T cells. The repertoire was sequenced with immunoSEQ multiplex PCR; TCRdb's copy has only in-frame clones and lacks some. The sample contains fewer than 50,000 clones, over 60% of which appear only once. Specimen: memory CD4+ T cells from blood. This receptor was identified in an adult in good health and CMV-seronegative.

The chain's CDR3 is CASSQFQGQNIQYF. The CDR3 DNA reads TGTGCCAGCAGCCAATTTCAAGGCCAAAACATTCAGTACTTC. The V call is TRBV14, the J call TRBJ2-4, with D hard to call. The CDR3 is 14 amino acids. CDR1 is SGHDN, CDR2 FVKESK, per germline. Deletions cut 2 bases from V and 5 bases from J, with 10 bases between.